The 5 T cell receptor beta chains given below trace back to one sample, sequenced in a study of shared clonotypes between healthy human individuals. Measured with immunoSEQ multiplex PCR; TCRdb has only the in-frame clones, and not every one. The repertoire holds about 2.2 million clones, about 93% seen once, with under 2% in the top ten. CD45RO-negative CD8 cells positively selected for CCR7 made up the naive population, which excluded terminally differentiated effector memory CD45RA+ cells. The sample consisted of naive CD8+ T cells from PBMCs. The receptors here all came from a man aged 18 to 29 in good health. Some clones in this sample may be carry-over from other donors' samples.

The chain employs TRBV7-6 and TRBJ2-7; 8 bases line up with TRBD2. J gave up 3 bases and V 2 bases, and 6 bases lay outside the gene matches. The CDR3 loop spans 15 amino acids. Germline V gives CDR1 SGHVS, CDR2 FNYEAQ. CDR3 DNA sequence: TGTGCCAGCAGCTTAAGCGGGGGAGAGCACTACGAGCAGTACTTC. This encodes CASSLSGGEHYEQYF.

This chain connects TRBV5-4 to TRBJ1-2; maybe TRBD1 (6 bases). This CDR3 has 15 amino acids. CDR1 is SGHNT, CDR2 YYREEE, per germline (reference sequence). V shed 3 bases and J shed 2 bases, with 14 bases lying between them. CDR3 region: CASSSPATGNYGYTF. The CDR3 DNA reads as TGTGCCAGCAGCTCCCCCGCGACAGGAAACTATGGCTACACCTTC.

The chain links TRBV6-1 to TRBJ2-3, with 8 bases fitting TRBD1. V gave up 3 bases and J gave up 4 bases; unmatched junction bases: 6. Germline V gene lookup returns CDR1 MNHNS and CDR2 SASEGT. The length of the CDR3 is 15 residues. CDR3 protein: CASSDRTGYSDTQYF. Written as DNA, the CDR3 is TGTGCCAGCAGTGATAGGACAGGGTATTCAGATACGCAGTATTTT.

V is TRBV11-3 and J is TRBJ1-1; no reliable D call. The V gene's germline CDR1 is SGHNT and CDR2 YENEEA. There are 14 residues in the CDR3. Trimming shortened V by 2 bases and J by 2 bases, and 9 bases separated the two germline ends. The CDR3 protein is CASSLSDGNTEAFF. CDR3 DNA sequence: TGTGCCAGCAGCTTATCGGACGGTAACACTGAAGCTTTCTTT.

V usage is TRBV7-9 and J usage is TRBJ2-1; TRBD2 matches 7 bases. CDR3 length: 15 amino acids. In germline, CDR1 is SEHNR, CDR2 FQNEAQ (reference sequence). V shed 6 bases, J shed 3 bases, and the junction held 8 bases outside the gene matches. The CDR3 loop is CASSWEGRHYNEQFF. The CDR3 DNA sequence: TGTGCCAGCAGTTGGGAGGGCCGCCACTACAATGAGCAGTTCTTC.